The 14 T cell receptor beta chains given below trace back to one sample, sequenced in a study of OX40 agonist ivuxolimab in advanced cancers. TCRdb's copy holds only in-frame clones and misses some; the assay was immunoSEQ multiplex PCR. The data contain around 66,000 clones, approximately 90% of them singletons. The starting material was CD4+ or CD8+ T cells sorted from blood, obtained in a trial of the OX40 agonist ivuxolimab. The receptor source for this set is an adult with an advanced solid tumor such as melanoma, head and neck, liver or kidney cancer.

This chain connects TRBV5-4 to TRBJ1-2; D is undetermined. Germline V gives CDR1 SGHNT, CDR2 YYREEE (reference sequence). Trimming left V 2 bases short and J 6 bases short, with 8 bases between. This CDR3 has 12 residues. CDR3 residues: CASSFIADGYTF. The CDR3 region has the DNA TGTGCCAGCAGCTTTATTGCTGATGGCTACACCTTC.

This clone was seen more than once but under ten times. The J gene is TRBJ1-1, the V gene TRBV9; D is undetermined. The CDR3 is made up of 14 amino acids. Germline CDR1 and CDR2: SGDLS and YYNGEE. The germline V and J ends were trimmed by 0 bases and 1 base, with 7 bases remaining between them. The CDR3 coding sequence is TGTGCCAGCAGCGTAGCTTCAGCGAACACTGAAGCTTTCTTT. This sequence encodes CASSVASANTEAFF.

V gene TRBV7-3 combines with J gene TRBJ1-1, with 7 nucleotides matching TRBD1. Germline V gives CDR1 SGHTA, CDR2 FQGTGA. The junction had 9 bases not matched to a gene; V was cut back by 1 base and J by 1 base. The CDR3 is 17 amino acids. CDR3 bases: TGTGCCAGCAGCTTAAAATTCGACAGGGATCGGAACACTGAAGCTTTCTTT. It translates to CASSLKFDRDRNTEAFF.

The V gene is TRBV19, the J gene TRBJ2-1; 7 bases match TRBD2. V lost 4 bases and J lost 3; bases outside the gene matches: 3. CDR1 and CDR2 from the germline V gene are LNHDA and SQIVND (reference sequence). This CDR3 contains 14 residues. CDR3 in DNA: TGTGCCAGTAGTAAGAGCGGGATCTACAATGAGCAGTTCTTC. Translating gives CASSKSGIYNEQFF.

The chain has TRBV5-8 and TRBJ1-5; D perhaps matches TRBD1 (6 bases). With 4 bases removed from V and 6 bases from J, the gap between germline ends came to 17 bases. The CDR3 is 15 amino acids. CDR1 SGHTS and CDR2 YDEGEE come from the germline V gene. This chain's CDR3 is CASSRQGRGGQPQHF. DNA of the CDR3: TGTGCCAGCAGCCGGCAGGGGCGAGGAGGTCAGCCCCAGCATTTT.

V is TRBV10-3 and J is TRBJ2-7; D possibly corresponds to TRBD2 (5 bases). Trimming stripped 4 bases from V and 3 bases from J, with 25 bases between. This CDR3 has 18 amino acids. Per the germline V gene, CDR1 is ENHRY and CDR2 is SYGVKD. The CDR3 nucleotides are TGTGCCATCAGTGCGGGTTGGAGGTCACCGCTAGCTGACTACGAGCAGTACTTC. It translates to CAISAGWRSPLADYEQYF.

The gene calls are TRBV6-6 and TRBJ1-6; weak D call: TRBD1 (5 bases). Germline V CDR1 and CDR2: MNHNY, SVGAGI (reference sequence). With 8 bases removed from V and 8 bases from J, the gap between germline ends came to 22 bases. This CDR3 is 16 amino acids long. The CDR3 spells CASGSKTGTADSPLHF. DNA for the CDR3: TGTGCCAGCGGTTCAAAAACCGGGACGGCGGATTCACCCCTCCACTTT.

The CDR3, as DNA: TGTGCCAGCAGCTTAGGGGCCGACAGGCTCCTGCAGCCCCAGCATTTT. Its translation is CASSLGADRLLQPQHF. V gene TRBV11-2 combines with J gene TRBJ1-5; a possible D gene is TRBD1 (6 bases). CDR1 is SGHAT, CDR2 FQNNGV, per germline. V shed 1 base and J shed 7 bases, with 17 bases lying between them. The CDR3 runs 16 residues.

The chain recombines TRBV11-2 with TRBJ1-2; a possible D gene is TRBD1 (5 bases). CDR1 SGHAT and CDR2 FQNNGV come from the germline V gene. V dropped 0 bases and J dropped 8 bases, with 16 bases sitting between them. The length of the CDR3 is 15 residues. In DNA form, the CDR3 reads TGTGCCAGCAGCTTAGATCGCGGGGCCGTCCCGGGCTACACCTTC. Its translation is CASSLDRGAVPGYTF.

V gene TRBV28 combines with J gene TRBJ2-7; 13 bases agree with TRBD2. CDR1 is MDHEN and CDR2 is SYDVKM in the germline V gene. This CDR3 has 18 residues. V shed 4 bases and J 9 bases; nucleotides not matched to a gene: 18. CDR3 protein: CASSSPGLAGEPLRVQYF. In DNA form, the CDR3 reads TGTGCCAGCAGTTCCCCCGGACTAGCGGGAGAGCCATTACGAGTGCAGTACTTC.

The rearrangement uses TRBV5-1 and TRBJ1-3, with D hard to call. The germline V gene has CDR1 SGHRS and CDR2 YFSETQ. V was shortened by 0 bases and J by 2 bases, with 9 bases between the two germline ends. This CDR3 comprises 15 residues. CDR3 nucleotide sequence: TGCGCCAGCAGCTTGGAGGGAGCCCCTGGAAACACCATATATTTT. Its translation: CASSLEGAPGNTIYF.

The chain employs TRBV5-4 and TRBJ1-5; the D gene is possibly TRBD1 (6 bases). This CDR3 is 14 amino acids long. Germline V gives CDR1 SGHNT, CDR2 YYREEE (reference sequence). V lost 5 bases to trimming and J lost 2 bases, with 11 bases between them. The CDR3 DNA is TGTGCCAGCAGTCCAGGGGTTGGCAATCAGCCCCAGCATTTT. Translating gives CASSPGVGNQPQHF.

This chain connects TRBV7-2 to TRBJ1-1, with no clear D. V lost 5 bases to trimming and J lost 4 bases, with 14 bases between them. The CDR3 runs to 14 residues. Germline CDR1 reads SGHTA; CDR2 reads FQGNSA. Written as DNA, the CDR3 is TGTGCCAGCAGCACCCAAACAGTGCTCACTGAAGCTTTCTTT. Translating gives CASSTQTVLTEAFF.

V is TRBV7-8 and J is TRBJ1-2; TRBD1 agrees at 9 bases. The CDR3 sequence is 15 residues long. The V and J ends lost 5 bases and 6 bases, in that order; junction bases with no gene match: 10. CDR1 and CDR2 (germline): SGHVS, FQNEAQ. The CDR3 DNA is TGTGCCAGCAGCCTACGGGACAGGGATATTGATGGCTACACCTTC. Its translation is CASSLRDRDIDGYTF.